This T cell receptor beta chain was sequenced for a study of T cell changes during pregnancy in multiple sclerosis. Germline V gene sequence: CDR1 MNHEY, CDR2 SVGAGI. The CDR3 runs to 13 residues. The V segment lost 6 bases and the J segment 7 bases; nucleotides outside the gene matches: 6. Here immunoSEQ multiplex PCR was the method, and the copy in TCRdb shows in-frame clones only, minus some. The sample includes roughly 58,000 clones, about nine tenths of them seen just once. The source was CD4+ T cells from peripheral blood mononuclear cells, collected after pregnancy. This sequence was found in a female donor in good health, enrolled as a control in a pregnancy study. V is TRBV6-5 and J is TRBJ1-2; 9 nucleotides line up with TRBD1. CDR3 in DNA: TGTGCCAGCAGAGAACAGGGGGCGCGTGGCTACACCTTC. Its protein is CASREQGARGYTF.